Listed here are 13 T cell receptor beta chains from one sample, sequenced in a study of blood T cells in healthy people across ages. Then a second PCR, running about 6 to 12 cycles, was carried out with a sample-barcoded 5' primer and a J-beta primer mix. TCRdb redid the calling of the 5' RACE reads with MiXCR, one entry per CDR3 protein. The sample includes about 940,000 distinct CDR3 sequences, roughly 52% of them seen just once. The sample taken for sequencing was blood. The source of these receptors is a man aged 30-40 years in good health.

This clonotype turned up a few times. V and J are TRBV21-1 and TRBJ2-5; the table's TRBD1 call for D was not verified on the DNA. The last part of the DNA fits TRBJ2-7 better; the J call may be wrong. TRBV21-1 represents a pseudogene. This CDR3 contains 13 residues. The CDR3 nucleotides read TGTGCCAGCCCCAGGAGCAGGGGCTACGAGCAGTACTTC. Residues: CASPRSRGYEQYF.

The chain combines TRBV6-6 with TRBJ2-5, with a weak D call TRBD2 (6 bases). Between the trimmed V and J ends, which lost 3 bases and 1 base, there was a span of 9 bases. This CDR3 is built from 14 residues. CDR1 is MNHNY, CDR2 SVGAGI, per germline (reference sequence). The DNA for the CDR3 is TGTGCCAGCAGTTATGTTAGCGGCCAAGAGACCCAGTACTTC. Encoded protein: CASSYVSGQETQYF.

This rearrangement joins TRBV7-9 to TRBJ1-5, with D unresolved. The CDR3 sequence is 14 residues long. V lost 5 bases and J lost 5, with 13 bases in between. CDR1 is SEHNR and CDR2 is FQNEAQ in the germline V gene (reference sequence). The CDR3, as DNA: TGTGCCAGCAGCAACTACGACATGGATCAGCCCCAGCATTTT. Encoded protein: CASSNYDMDQPQHF.

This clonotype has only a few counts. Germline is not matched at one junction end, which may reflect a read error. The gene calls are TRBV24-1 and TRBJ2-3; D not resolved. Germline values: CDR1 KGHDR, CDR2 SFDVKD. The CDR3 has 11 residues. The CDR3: CATCDGDTQYF. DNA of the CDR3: TGTGCCACCTGTGACGGAGATACGCAGTATTTT.

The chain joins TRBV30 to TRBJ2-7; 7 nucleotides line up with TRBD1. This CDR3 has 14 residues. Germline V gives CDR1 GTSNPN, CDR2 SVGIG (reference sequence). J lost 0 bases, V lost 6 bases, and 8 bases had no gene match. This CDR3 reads CACSLGTDSYEQYF. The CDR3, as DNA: TGTGCCTGTTCCCTCGGGACAGACTCCTACGAGCAGTACTTC.

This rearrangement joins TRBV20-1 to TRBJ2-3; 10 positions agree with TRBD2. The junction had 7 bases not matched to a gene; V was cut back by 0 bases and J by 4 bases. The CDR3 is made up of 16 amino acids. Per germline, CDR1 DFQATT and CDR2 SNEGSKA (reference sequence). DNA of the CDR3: TGCAGTGCTAGAGATTTGAGGAGCGGGGGGGCAGATACGCAGTATTTT. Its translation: CSARDLRSGGADTQYF.

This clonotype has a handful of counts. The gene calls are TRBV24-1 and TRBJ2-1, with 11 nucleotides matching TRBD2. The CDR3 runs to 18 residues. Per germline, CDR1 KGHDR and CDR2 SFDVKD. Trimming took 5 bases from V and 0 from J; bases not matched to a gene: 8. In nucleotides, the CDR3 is TGTGCCACCAGTGCCGGGACTAGCGGTCGTAGCTCCTACAATGAGCAGTTCTTC. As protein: CATSAGTSGRSSYNEQFF.

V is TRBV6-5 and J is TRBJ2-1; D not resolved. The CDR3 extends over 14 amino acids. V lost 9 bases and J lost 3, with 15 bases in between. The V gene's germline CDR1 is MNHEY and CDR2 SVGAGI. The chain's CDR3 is CASAGESSYNEQFF. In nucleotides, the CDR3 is TGTGCCAGTGCCGGAGAGAGCAGCTACAATGAGCAGTTCTTC.

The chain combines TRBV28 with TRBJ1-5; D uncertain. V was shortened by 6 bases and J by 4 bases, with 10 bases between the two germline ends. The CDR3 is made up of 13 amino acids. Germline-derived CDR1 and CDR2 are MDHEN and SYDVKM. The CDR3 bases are TGTGCCAGCAGCCGTCGACGGAATCAGCCCCAGCATTTT. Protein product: CASSRRRNQPQHF.

The CDR3 DNA follows: TGTGCCAGCGAGAAAACAGGCGGGCAAGAGACCCAGTACTTC. Its protein is CASEKTGGQETQYF. This chain links TRBV5-6 with TRBJ2-5; D is perhaps TRBD1 or TRBD2 (5 bases each). V was pared by 7 bases and J by 2 bases, with 15 bases between. Germline CDR1 reads SGHDT; CDR2 reads YYEEEE. The CDR3 loop spans 14 amino acids.

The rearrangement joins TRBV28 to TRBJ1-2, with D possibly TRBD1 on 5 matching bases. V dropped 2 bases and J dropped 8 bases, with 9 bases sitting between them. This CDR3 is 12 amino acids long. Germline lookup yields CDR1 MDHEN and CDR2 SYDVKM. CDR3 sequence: CASSLRGDGYTF. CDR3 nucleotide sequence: TGTGCCAGCAGTTTAAGAGGGGACGGCTACACCTTC.

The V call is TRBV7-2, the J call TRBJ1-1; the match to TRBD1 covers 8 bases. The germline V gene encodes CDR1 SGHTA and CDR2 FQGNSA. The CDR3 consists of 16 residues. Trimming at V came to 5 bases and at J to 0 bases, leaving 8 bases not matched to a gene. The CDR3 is CASSPPRDRMNTEAFF. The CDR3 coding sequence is TGTGCCAGCAGCCCCCCCCGGGACAGGATGAACACTGAAGCTTTCTTT. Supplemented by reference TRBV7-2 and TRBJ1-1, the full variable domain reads GAGVSQSPSNKVTEKGKDVELRCDPISGHTALYWYRQSLGQGLEFLIYFQGNSAPDKSGLPSDRFSAERTGGSVSTLTIQRTQQEDSAVYLCASSPPRDRMNTEAFFGQGTRLTVV.

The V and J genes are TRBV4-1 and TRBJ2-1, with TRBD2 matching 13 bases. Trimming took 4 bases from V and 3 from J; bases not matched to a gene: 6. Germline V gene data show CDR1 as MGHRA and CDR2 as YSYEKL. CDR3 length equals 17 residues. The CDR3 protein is CASSLRTSGSLYNEQFF. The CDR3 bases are TGCGCCAGCAGCCTTCGGACTAGCGGGAGCCTCTACAATGAGCAGTTCTTC.